These 10 T cell receptor beta chains share one sample of origin, sequenced in a study of T-cell memory formation after mild COVID-19. From the 5' RACE reads, TCRdb called clonotypes with MiXCR, one entry per CDR3 protein. The data show about 360,000 distinct CDR3 sequences, roughly an eighth seen once. What was sequenced was PBMCs or a T cell subset sorted from them (not recorded which). The receptor source for this set is a man between 18 and 29 years old who had mild COVID-19 (a few samples of this study predate the infection). Cell type and time point are not known.

This clonotype was observed a few times. The chain recombines TRBV6-6 with TRBJ1-4; D gene unclear. This CDR3 spans 12 amino acids. Deletions cut 6 bases from V and 6 bases from J, with 8 bases between. CDR1 and CDR2 from the germline V gene are MNHNY and SVGAGI (reference sequence). The CDR3 sequence is CASSQDYEKLFF. CDR3 DNA: TGTGCCAGCAGCCAGGACTATGAAAAACTGTTTTTT.

In this sample, this clonotype turned up a few times. The chain uses TRBV12-3 or TRBV12-4 and TRBJ2-4; weak D call: TRBD2 (5 bases). V shed 4 bases and J shed 7 bases, with 14 bases lying between them. The CDR3 contains 14 residues. The CDR3, as DNA: TGTGCCAGCAGTTCGAGGGATTTTGAGAACATTCAGTACTTC. Residues: CASSSRDFENIQYF.

This clonotype showed up just a few times. V and J are TRBV11-2 and TRBJ2-2; D unresolved. Germline loops: CDR1 SGHAT, CDR2 FQNNGV. The V and J ends lost 5 bases and 6 bases respectively, with 10 bases between them. The CDR3 is made up of 13 amino acids. The CDR3 sequence: CASSPLEAGELFF. In DNA form, the CDR3 reads TGTGCCAGCAGCCCACTTGAGGCCGGGGAGCTGTTTTTT.

This sequence joins TRBV6-6 and TRBJ2-7; 10 bases line up with TRBD2. V dropped 2 bases and J dropped 4; count of bases not matched to a gene: 5. The CDR3 runs 15 residues. Germline CDR1 MNHNY, CDR2 SVGAGI (reference sequence). The CDR3 sequence is CASSYLAGAAYEQYV. Here the CDR3 DNA reads TGTGCCAGCAGTTACCTAGCGGGGGCGGCATACGAGCAGTACGTC.

At least ten counts were recorded for this clonotype. The chain carries TRBV24-1 and TRBJ2-3; 10 bases are shared with TRBD1. CDR1 is KGHDR, CDR2 SFDVKD, per germline. The CDR3 runs to 13 residues. J gave up 5 bases and V 10 bases, and 5 bases lay outside the gene matches. This CDR3 reads CATKTGGGDTQYF. CDR3 bases: TGTGCCACTAAGACAGGGGGCGGAGATACGCAGTATTTT.

This clonotype was recorded a few times. The chain combines TRBV6-6 with TRBJ2-3; D is possibly TRBD1 or TRBD2 (5 bases each). CDR3 length: 14 amino acids. Trimming removed 2 bases at V and 4 bases at J, with 10 bases between. Germline V gene lookup returns CDR1 MNHNY and CDR2 SVGAGI (reference sequence). The CDR3 spells CASSYRGKPDTQYF. The CDR3 region has the DNA TGTGCCAGCAGTTACCGGGGCAAACCAGATACGCAGTATTTT.

The chain joins TRBV7-6 to TRBJ2-5; D is possibly TRBD1 (5 bases). Per germline, CDR1 SGHVS and CDR2 FNYEAQ. The germline V and J ends were trimmed by 6 bases and 4 bases, with 15 bases remaining between them. There are 14 residues in the CDR3. In nucleotides, the CDR3 is TGTGCCAGCAGGGGGCCAAGCATAGGAGAGACCCAGTACTTC. Residues: CASRGPSIGETQYF.

This clonotype was seen only once. This chain links TRBV19 with TRBJ2-7; a possible D gene is TRBD1 (6 bases). Trimming stripped 7 bases from V and 4 bases from J, with 20 bases between. Germline V lookup: CDR1 LNHDA, CDR2 SQIVND (reference sequence). CDR3 size: 15 residues. The CDR3 reads CASTLTSDRRYEQYF. The DNA of the CDR3 is TGTGCCAGTACCTTAACATCAGACAGGCGATACGAGCAGTACTTC.

CDR3 in DNA: TGTGCCAGTCAACAGGGGCGGTACAATGAGCAGTTCTTC. Translating it yields CASQQGRYNEQFF. This chain uses TRBV19 with TRBJ2-1, with 7 bases that match TRBD1. Germline V gene sequence: CDR1 LNHDA, CDR2 SQIVND (reference sequence). The V gene end was trimmed by 8 bases and the J gene end by 4 bases; junction bases not matched to a gene: 5. The CDR3 is 13 residues long.

This chain links TRBV14 with TRBJ1-1; TRBD1 aligns across 7 bases. V trimming: 1 base; J trimming: 1 base; junction bases outside the gene matches: 6. CDR1 and CDR2 from the germline V gene are SGHDN and FVKESK. The CDR3 sequence is 16 residues long. CDR3: CASSQARGSGNTEAFF. The CDR3 region has the DNA TGTGCCAGCAGCCAAGCCAGGGGGAGCGGGAACACTGAAGCTTTCTTT.